The 5 T cell receptor beta chains in this list originate from one sample, sequenced in a study of blood T cell repertoires in COVID-19 (dated by TCRdb to the early 2020s). The library came from the immunoSEQ multiplex PCR assay. Not all clones reach the TCRdb copy of this immuneACCESS table, which keeps in-frame sequences only. Checked studies attribute under half of the gap to unresolved V genes and leave the rest unexplained. The sample table holds around 110,000 clones, of which roughly 80% were seen once. The top ten hold 2% to 2.5% of the sample. The sequenced sample consisted of peripheral blood. These receptors were collected from a man aged 25 to 45 with acute or convalescent COVID-19.

This sequence joins TRBV6-5 and TRBJ2-7; possibly TRBD2 for D (6 bases). This CDR3 has 13 amino acids. Per germline, CDR1 MNHEY and CDR2 SVGAGI. With 5 bases removed from V and 5 bases from J, the gap between germline ends came to 13 bases. This chain's CDR3 is CASSTRWEDEQYV. The CDR3 DNA reads as TGTGCCAGCAGTACCAGGTGGGAGGACGAGCAGTACGTC.

This chain links TRBV19 with TRBJ2-2; D might be TRBD1 (5 bases). The ends were cut back, 6 bases at V and 6 bases at J, with 11 bases in the middle. The CDR3 has 13 amino acids. Looked up from germline, CDR1 is LNHDA and CDR2 is SQIVND (reference sequence). This chain's CDR3 is CASSQGEAGELFF. CDR3 nucleotide sequence: TGTGCCAGTAGCCAGGGTGAGGCCGGGGAGCTGTTTTTT.

This sequence joins TRBV6-5 and TRBJ1-2; unclear D gene. The germline V gene has CDR1 MNHEY and CDR2 SVGAGI. V was clipped by 6 bases and J by 1 base, with 9 bases between them. The CDR3 is 13 amino acids. The DNA of the CDR3 is TGTGCCAGCAGCCGGAGCAGTAACTATGGCTACACCTTC. Translating gives CASSRSSNYGYTF.

The chain links TRBV5-1 to TRBJ2-1; 11 positions agree with TRBD2. Germline values: CDR1 SGHRS, CDR2 YFSETQ. This CDR3 is 15 amino acids long. J lost 10 bases, V lost 3 bases, and 9 bases had no gene match. The CDR3 loop is CASSSSSGRRGEQFF. The CDR3 DNA reads TGCGCCAGCAGCTCGTCTAGCGGGAGGAGGGGGGAGCAGTTCTTC.

The table lists this clone with a count of one. The chain links TRBV6-5 to TRBJ1-1; D ambiguous. There are 14 residues in the CDR3. V was pared by 6 bases and J by 3 bases, with 14 bases between. From germline, CDR1 is MNHEY and CDR2 SVGAGI. CDR3 sequence (DNA): TGTGCCAGCAGCATAAGGCACGGAGACACTGAAGCTTTCTTT. This gives the protein CASSIRHGDTEAFF.